The following is a TCR beta chain sequence with its context. Its antigen is unidentified. The authors reverse transcribed all of the isolated RNA, so sequencing captured expressed TCRB transcripts. Data came from immunoSEQ multiplex PCR; TCRdb stores just in-frame clones and leaves some out. The table records under 300,000 clones, 25% to 30% of them present only once. This sample was included in a study of beta chain features in type 1 diabetes. Germline CDR1 reads GTSNPN; CDR2 reads SVGIG (reference sequence). This CDR3 contains 14 residues. Trimming at V came to 0 bases and at J to 5 bases, leaving 6 bases not matched to a gene. Study-level points and caveats: VDJ junctions in type 1 diabetes patients carried more deletions and fewer insertions. Naive, central memory and Treg TCRB repertoires appeared more alike in patients than in healthy donors.

The V and J genes are TRBV30 and TRBJ2-5, with 7 positions matching TRBD1. The sample was central memory CD4+ T cells from blood. The TCR was taken from a man under 40 in good health. CDR3 sequence reads: CAWSVGQGVETQYF. CDR3 in DNA: TGTGCCTGGAGTGTTGGGCAGGGGGTGGAGACCCAGTACTTC.